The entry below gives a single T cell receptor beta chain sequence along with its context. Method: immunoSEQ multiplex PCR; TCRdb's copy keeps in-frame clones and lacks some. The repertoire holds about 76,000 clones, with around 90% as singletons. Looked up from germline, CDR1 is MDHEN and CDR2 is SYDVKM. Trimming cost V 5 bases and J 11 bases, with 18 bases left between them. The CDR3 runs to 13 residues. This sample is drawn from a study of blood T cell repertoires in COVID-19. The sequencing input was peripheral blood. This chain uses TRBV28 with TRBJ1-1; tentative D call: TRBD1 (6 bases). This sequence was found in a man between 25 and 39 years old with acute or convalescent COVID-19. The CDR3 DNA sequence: TGTGCCAGCAGTCCCGGACAGTCTTATTTGGCTTTCTTT. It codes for CASSPGQSYLAFF. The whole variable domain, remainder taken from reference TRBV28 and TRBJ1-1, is DVKVTQSSRYLVKRTGEKVFLECVQDMDHENMFWYRQDPGLGLRLIYFSYDVKMKEKGDIPEGYSVSREKKERFSLILESASTNQTSMYLCASSPGQSYLAFFGQGTRLTVV.